Below, 17 T cell receptor beta chains from the same sample are listed, as sequenced in a study of T-cell memory formation after mild COVID-19. TCRdb fed the 5' RACE reads into MiXCR, producing one record per CDR3 protein. There are 470,000 or so distinct CDR3 sequences in the sample; 20% to 25% occur only once, and 12% lies in the top ten. The sample comprised PBMCs or a T cell subset sorted from them (not recorded which). The receptors shown here come from an adult woman who had mild COVID-19 (a few samples of this study predate the infection). Cell type and time point are not known.

This clonotype was detected a few times. The chain carries TRBV12-3 or TRBV12-4 and TRBJ1-1; D is ambiguous. Trimming removed 5 bases from V and 8 bases from J, with 21 bases in between. The CDR3 runs to 15 residues. In DNA, the CDR3 is TGTGCCAGCAGTCCCTCGGTGGGCGGACTGAAGGAAGCTTTCTTT. Protein product: CASSPSVGGLKEAFF.

This chain connects TRBV5-1 to TRBJ2-7, with D perhaps TRBD1 or TRBD2 (5 bases each). The CDR3 is 15 amino acids. V was shortened by 4 bases and J by 2 bases, with 16 bases between the two germline ends. Germline values: CDR1 SGHRS, CDR2 YFSETQ. The CDR3 protein is CASSRDGSTPYEQYF. In nucleotides, the CDR3 is TGCGCCAGCAGCCGGGACGGAAGCACTCCCTACGAGCAGTACTTC.

This clonotype occurred a few times. The CDR3 DNA is TGTGCCAGCGTCCCAAGTAGCGGATCCTACGAGCAGTACTTC. Its translation: CASVPSSGSYEQYF. The rearrangement joins TRBV7-9 to TRBJ2-7; perhaps TRBD2 as D (6 bases). The CDR3 length is 14 residues. V lost 8 bases, J lost 1 base, and 15 bases lay in between. CDR1 and CDR2 from the germline V gene are SEHNR and FQNEAQ (reference sequence).

This clonotype was observed a few times. This chain uses TRBV4-2 with TRBJ2-1; 10 positions match TRBD2. V lost 4 bases to trimming and J lost 4 bases; unmatched junction nucleotides: 7. The CDR3 contains 16 residues. Germline loops: CDR1 LGHNA, CDR2 YNFKEQ. For the CDR3, the DNA is TGTGCCAGCAGCCCGATTAGCGGGGGGTATTACAATGAGCAGTTCTTC. Translation: CASSPISGGYYNEQFF.

This chain connects TRBV11-2 to TRBJ2-5; maybe TRBD2 (7 bases). The germline V gene encodes CDR1 SGHAT and CDR2 FQNNGV. The CDR3 covers 15 residues. V gave up 7 bases and J gave up 3 bases, with 18 bases separating them. CDR3 bases: TGTGCCAGCATCAATACGGGCGGGGGCGAAGAGACCCAGTACTTC. Amino acids: CASINTGGGEETQYF. Full variable domain (rest looked up from reference TRBV11-2 and TRBJ2-5): EAGVAQSPRYKIIEKRQSVAFWCNPISGHATLYWYQQILGQGPKLLIQFQNNGVVDDSQLPKDRFSAERLKGVDSTLKIQPAKLEDSAVYLCASINTGGGEETQYFGPGTRLLVL.

This chain uses TRBV7-8 with TRBJ2-7; D call uncertain. The CDR3 covers 12 residues. The germline V gene encodes CDR1 SGHVS and CDR2 FQNEAQ. Trimming left V 5 bases short and J 5 bases short, with 10 bases between. The CDR3 spells CASSTRSHEQYF. The DNA for the CDR3 is TGTGCCAGCAGCACCCGGTCCCACGAGCAGTACTTC.

The rearrangement links TRBV20-1 to TRBJ2-1; 10 positions match TRBD2. The CDR3 totals 13 residues. The V and J ends lost 5 bases and 6 bases, in that order; junction bases with no gene match: 4. Germline V gene data show CDR1 as DFQATT and CDR2 as SNEGSKA (reference sequence). This chain's CDR3 is CSAFSGGFNEQFF. The CDR3 DNA sequence: TGCAGTGCTTTTAGCGGGGGGTTCAATGAGCAGTTCTTC.

The sample holds a few counts of this clonotype. This rearrangement joins TRBV4-2 to TRBJ2-3; TRBD1 matches 8 bases. CDR3 length: 18 amino acids. Per the germline V gene, CDR1 is LGHNA and CDR2 is YNFKEQ. Losses at the gene ends were 2 bases for V and 2 bases for J; bases not matched to a gene: 12. CDR3 amino acids: CASSQTWVGTGDTDTQYF. The CDR3 bases are TGTGCCAGCAGCCAAACCTGGGTCGGGACAGGCGACACAGATACGCAGTATTTT.

CDR3 sequence: CASSFLGGRGYEQFF. In nucleotides, the CDR3 is TGTGCCAGCAGTTTCCTCGGGGGGAGAGGGTATGAGCAGTTCTTC. The chain recombines TRBV28 with TRBJ2-1, with TRBD2 identical over 7 bases. This CDR3 region has 15 residues. In germline, CDR1 is MDHEN, CDR2 SYDVKM. After removal of 3 bases from V and 8 bases from J, the junction contained 10 bases not matched to a gene.

The V call is TRBV3-1, the J call TRBJ2-3; D not resolved. V was trimmed by 3 bases and J by 3 bases, leaving 7 bases between them. Germline CDR1 and CDR2: LGHDT and YNNKEL (reference sequence). The CDR3 sequence is 13 residues long. In DNA form, the CDR3 reads TGTGCCAGCAGCCAGGGAATGACAGATACGCAGTATTTT. It yields the protein CASSQGMTDTQYF.

The rearrangement links TRBV6-6 to TRBJ2-7, with D possibly called TRBD1 or TRBD2 (5 bases each). Germline V CDR1 and CDR2: MNHNY, SVGAGI (reference sequence). There are 15 residues in the CDR3. Trimming pared 6 bases from V and 0 bases from J, leaving 15 bases between. CDR3 coding DNA: TGTGCCAGCAGATCCCTCCGGGACCACTCCTACGAGCAGTACTTC. It is translated as CASRSLRDHSYEQYF.

This clonotype was seen a few times. This rearrangement joins TRBV7-2 to TRBJ2-7, with D tentatively TRBD2 (5 bases). V lost 0 bases, J lost 6 bases, and 12 bases lay in between. Germline V lookup: CDR1 SGHTA, CDR2 FQGNSA. The CDR3 consists of 14 residues. The CDR3 here is CASSLALTGSEQYF. The CDR3 DNA follows: TGTGCCAGCAGCTTAGCGCTAACGGGGAGCGAGCAGTACTTC.

The chain is built from TRBV5-1 and TRBJ1-1; tentative D call: TRBD1 (6 bases). Deletions cut 3 bases from V and 6 bases from J, with 15 bases between. CDR3 length: 14 amino acids. In germline, CDR1 is SGHRS, CDR2 YFSETQ. CDR3 nucleotide sequence: TGCGCCAGCAGCTCTGGACAGATAGTCCCTGAAGCTTTCTTT. It encodes CASSSGQIVPEAFF.

This clonotype has more than one count but fewer than ten. The chain carries TRBV10-3 and TRBJ1-2; D is unresolved. This CDR3 region has 14 residues. Trimming took off 0 bases at V and 5 bases at J, with 10 bases between the two ends. The germline V gene has CDR1 ENHRY and CDR2 SYGVKD. DNA of the CDR3: TGTGCCATCAGTGAGTCGGCGGGATTTTATGGCTACACCTTC. Protein: CAISESAGFYGYTF.

The V call is TRBV5-1, the J call TRBJ1-2; no definite D call. V was pared by 0 bases and J by 1 base, with 7 bases between. CDR1 and CDR2 from the germline V gene are SGHRS and YFSETQ. The CDR3 is made up of 14 amino acids. DNA of the CDR3: TGCGCCAGCAGCTTGGGAAAGGATAACTATGGCTACACCTTC. Protein: CASSLGKDNYGYTF.

This chain joins TRBV7-9 and TRBJ2-1; unclear D gene. The CDR3 loop spans 13 amino acids. Germline V CDR1 and CDR2: SEHNR, FQNEAQ (reference sequence). V was shortened by 0 bases and J by 12 bases, with 12 bases between the two germline ends. CDR3 loop: CASSLAGPTWQFF. CDR3 nucleotides: TGTGCCAGCAGCTTAGCCGGACCGACTTGGCAGTTCTTC.

The chain uses TRBV14 and TRBJ2-1; D not certain. The V gene lost 4 bases and the J gene lost 6 bases, with 19 bases spanning the gap. The CDR3 sequence is 16 residues long. Germline CDR1 and CDR2: SGHDN and FVKESK. The CDR3 DNA follows: TGTGCCAGCAGCCTTCCCGGAAAGGCCTTTGGCAATGAGCAGTTCTTC. Protein sequence: CASSLPGKAFGNEQFF.